These T cell receptor beta chains were read from a single sample in a study of blood T cells in healthy people across ages. TCRdb re-called the 5' RACE reads through MiXCR, storing one row per CDR3 protein. The repertoire holds about 1,500,000 distinct CDR3 sequences, with 42% as singletons. Sequencing was performed on blood. The receptors here all came from a woman between 18 and 29 years old in good health. Both conserved end residues are part of each CDR3. A D gene is named only where the DNA matches it firmly. Not every row has a clone size; where given, it reads once, few, many or a size class.

j_gene: TRBJ2-7
d_gene: -
v_gene: TRBV5-1
abundance: few
CDR3nt: TGCGCCAGCAGCTTCACAGGAGGACACGAGCAGTACTTC
CDR3aa: CASSFTGGHEQYF

j_gene: TRBJ2-2
d_gene: TRBD1
v_gene: TRBV27
abundance: -
CDR3nt: TGTGCCAGCAGCCGGGTACAGGGGGTAACCGGGGAGCTGTTTTTT
CDR3aa: CASSRVQGVTGELFF

j_gene: TRBJ2-3
d_gene: -
v_gene: TRBV6-5
abundance: -
CDR3nt: TGTGCCACCCGTAGGGGACTCTTCGGGGATACGCAGTATTTT
CDR3aa: CATRRGLFGDTQYF

j_gene: TRBJ2-3
d_gene: TRBD2
v_gene: TRBV12-3/TRBV12-4
abundance: -
CDR3nt: TGTGCCAGCAGTTCTCGTCGGGTAGCGGGGAGCTTTGGCACAGATACGCAGTATTTT
CDR3aa: CASSSRRVAGSFGTDTQYF

j_gene: TRBJ2-7
d_gene: -
v_gene: TRBV10-3
abundance: -
CDR3nt: TGTGCCGCCGGCGGCGGGGACTCCTACGAGCAGTACTTC
CDR3aa: CAAGGGDSYEQYF

j_gene: TRBJ1-2
d_gene: TRBD1
v_gene: TRBV6-5
abundance: -
CDR3nt: TGTGCCAGCAGTTACGGGACAGGGGATGGCCACACCTTC
CDR3aa: CASSYGTGDGHTF

j_gene: TRBJ2-7
d_gene: TRBD2
v_gene: TRBV12-3/TRBV12-4
abundance: -
CDR3nt: TGTGCCAGCACCTTCGCTAGCGGGAGGGTGCCGTACTTC
CDR3aa: CASTFASGRVPYF

j_gene: TRBJ2-2
d_gene: -
v_gene: TRBV11-1
abundance: -
CDR3nt: TGTGCCAGCAGCTTAGTTCTTGCCGGGGACGGGGAGCTGTTTTTT
CDR3aa: CASSLVLAGDGELFF

j_gene: TRBJ1-6
d_gene: -
v_gene: TRBV4-1
abundance: -
CDR3nt: TGCGCCAGCAGCCAAGATTCCCCGGGACCCCTCCACTTT
CDR3aa: CASSQDSPGPLHF

j_gene: TRBJ2-1
d_gene: TRBD2
v_gene: TRBV6-5
abundance: many
CDR3nt: TGTGCCAGCAGTTCACTAGCGGGGGGGACCTACAATGAGCAGTTCTTC
CDR3aa: CASSSLAGGTYNEQFF

j_gene: TRBJ2-1
d_gene: -
v_gene: TRBV7-9
abundance: -
CDR3nt: TGTGCGATGACGGGGGCCGCAGCTGAGCAGTTCTTC
CDR3aa: CAMTGAAAEQFF

j_gene: TRBJ2-4
d_gene: TRBD1
v_gene: TRBV25-1
abundance: few
CDR3nt: TGTGCCAGCAGTCCGACAGGGCCAAACATTCAGTACTTC
CDR3aa: CASSPTGPNIQYF

j_gene: TRBJ2-1
d_gene: -
v_gene: TRBV9
abundance: -
CDR3nt: TGTGCCAGCAGCGTAACCAAAAATGAGCAGTTCTTC
CDR3aa: CASSVTKNEQFF